The rows below give T cell receptor beta chains drawn from one sample of a study of blood T cell repertoires in COVID-19. Sequenced by immunoSEQ multiplex PCR; TCRdb stores in-frame clones only, minus some. The repertoire holds about 380,000 clones, with 88% as singletons. The sample consisted of PBMCs or T cells enriched from blood (not recorded which). All receptors derive from a woman aged 18 to 35 who had recovered from COVID-19. CDR3s include the opening cysteine and the closing phenylalanine or tryptophan. The D gene is left open where the match is weak. Size is omitted from some rows. Given values are once, few, many or a class for expanded clones.

v_gene: TRBV7-6
j_gene: TRBJ1-6
abundance: NA
d_gene: TRBD1
CDR3aa: CASSLEVRGANSPLHF
CDR3nt: TGTGCCAGCAGCTTAGAGGTCAGGGGGGCTAATTCACCCCTCCACTTT

v_gene: TRBV7-9
j_gene: TRBJ2-3
abundance: NA
d_gene: TRBD2
CDR3aa: CASRHPLGLASAADTQYF
CDR3nt: TGTGCCAGCAGGCACCCTTTGGGACTAGCTTCCGCCGCAGATACGCAGTATTTT

v_gene: TRBV2
j_gene: TRBJ2-7
abundance: NA
d_gene: TRBD1
CDR3aa: CASSSGQYSYEQYF
CDR3nt: TGTGCCAGCAGTTCGGGACAGTACTCCTACGAGCAGTACTTC

v_gene: TRBV24-1
j_gene: TRBJ2-1
abundance: NA
d_gene: TRBD1
CDR3aa: CATSDPGQYNEQFF
CDR3nt: TGTGCCACCAGTGACCCGGGACAGTACAATGAGCAGTTCTTC

v_gene: TRBV7-2
j_gene: TRBJ1-1
abundance: NA
d_gene: NA
CDR3aa: CASSLVELTEAFF
CDR3nt: TGTGCCAGCAGCTTAGTAGAGCTTACTGAAGCTTTCTTT

v_gene: TRBV12-3/TRBV12-4
j_gene: TRBJ1-1
abundance: NA
d_gene: NA
CDR3aa: CAIQNTEAFF
CDR3nt: TGTGCCATCCAGAACACTGAAGCTTTCTTT

v_gene: TRBV10-3
j_gene: TRBJ1-5
abundance: NA
d_gene: NA
CDR3aa: CAISVTETQPQHF
CDR3nt: TGTGCCATCAGTGTTACTGAAACGCAGCCCCAGCATTTT

v_gene: TRBV4-2
j_gene: TRBJ1-3
abundance: NA
d_gene: NA
CDR3aa: CASSQVLSAGNTIYF
CDR3nt: TGTGCCAGCAGCCAAGTCTTGTCAGCGGGAAACACCATATATTTT

v_gene: TRBV14
j_gene: TRBJ1-1
abundance: NA
d_gene: TRBD1
CDR3aa: CASSPDRSYTEAFF
CDR3nt: TGTGCCAGCAGCCCGGACAGGTCGTATACTGAAGCTTTCTTT

v_gene: TRBV6-5
j_gene: TRBJ2-5
abundance: NA
d_gene: TRBD2
CDR3aa: CASSPSGGKTQYF
CDR3nt: TGTGCCAGCAGTCCGAGCGGGGGGAAGACCCAGTACTTC

v_gene: TRBV5-1
j_gene: TRBJ1-1
abundance: few
d_gene: TRBD1
CDR3aa: CASSSQGGLPMNTEAFF
CDR3nt: TGCGCCAGCAGCTCACAGGGGGGATTACCGATGAACACTGAAGCTTTCTTT

v_gene: TRBV5-1
j_gene: TRBJ2-1
abundance: NA
d_gene: TRBD2
CDR3aa: CASSPRLGANSGVHNEQFF
CDR3nt: TGCGCCAGCAGCCCTAGGCTGGGGGCGAATAGCGGGGTTCACAATGAGCAGTTCTTC

v_gene: TRBV27
j_gene: TRBJ2-7
abundance: NA
d_gene: NA
CDR3aa: CASSFLREPSYEQYF
CDR3nt: TGTGCCAGCAGTTTTCTCAGGGAACCCTCCTACGAGCAGTACTTC

v_gene: TRBV11-2
j_gene: TRBJ2-5
abundance: NA
d_gene: TRBD2
CDR3aa: CASSLGGLQETQYF
CDR3nt: TGTGCCAGCAGCTTAGGGGGACTACAAGAGACCCAGTACTTC